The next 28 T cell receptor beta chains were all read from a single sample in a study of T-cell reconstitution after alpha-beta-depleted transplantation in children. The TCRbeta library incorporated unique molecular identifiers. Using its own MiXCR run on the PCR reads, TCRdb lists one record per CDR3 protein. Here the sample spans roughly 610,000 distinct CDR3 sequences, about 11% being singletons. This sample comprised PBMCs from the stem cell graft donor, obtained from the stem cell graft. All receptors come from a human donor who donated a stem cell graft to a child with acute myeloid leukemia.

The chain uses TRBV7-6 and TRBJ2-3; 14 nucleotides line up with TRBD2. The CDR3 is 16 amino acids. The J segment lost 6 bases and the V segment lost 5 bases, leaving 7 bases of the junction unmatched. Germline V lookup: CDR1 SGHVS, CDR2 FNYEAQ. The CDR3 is CASSLGTSGSSDTQYF. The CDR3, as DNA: TGTGCCAGCAGCCTCGGGACTAGCGGGAGTTCCGATACGCAGTATTTT.

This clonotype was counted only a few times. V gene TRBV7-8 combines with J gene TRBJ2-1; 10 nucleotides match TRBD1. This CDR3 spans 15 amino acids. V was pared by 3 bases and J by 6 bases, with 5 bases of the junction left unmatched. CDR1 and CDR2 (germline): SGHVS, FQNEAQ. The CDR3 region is CASSLGQGHANEQFF. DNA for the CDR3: TGTGCCAGCAGCTTGGGACAGGGGCATGCCAATGAGCAGTTCTTC. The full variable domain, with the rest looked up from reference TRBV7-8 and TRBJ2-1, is GAGVSQSPRYKVAKRGQDVALRCDPISGHVSLFWYQQALGQGPEFLTYFQNEAQLDKSGLPSDRFFAERPEGSVSTLKIQRTQQEDSAVYLCASSLGQGHANEQFFGPGTRLTVL.

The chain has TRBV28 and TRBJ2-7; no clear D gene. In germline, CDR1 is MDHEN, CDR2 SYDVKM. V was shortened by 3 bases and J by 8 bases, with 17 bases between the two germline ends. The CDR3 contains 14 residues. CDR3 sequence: CASSFYIPPPQQYF. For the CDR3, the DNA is TGTGCCAGCAGTTTCTACATACCACCCCCTCAGCAGTACTTC.

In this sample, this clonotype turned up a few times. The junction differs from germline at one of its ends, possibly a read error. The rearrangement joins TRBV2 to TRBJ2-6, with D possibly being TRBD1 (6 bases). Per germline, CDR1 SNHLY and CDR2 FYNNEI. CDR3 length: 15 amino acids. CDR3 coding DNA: TGTGCCAGCAGGGAAGGGGGTCTAGGGGCCAACGTCCTGACTTTC. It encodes CASREGGLGANVLTF.

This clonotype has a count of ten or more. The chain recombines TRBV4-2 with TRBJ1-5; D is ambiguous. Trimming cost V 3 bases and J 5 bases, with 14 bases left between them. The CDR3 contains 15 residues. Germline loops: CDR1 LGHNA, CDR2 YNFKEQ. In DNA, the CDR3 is TGTGCCAGCAGCCATGAGACCGGCGGCTATCAGCCCCAGCATTTT. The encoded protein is CASSHETGGYQPQHF.

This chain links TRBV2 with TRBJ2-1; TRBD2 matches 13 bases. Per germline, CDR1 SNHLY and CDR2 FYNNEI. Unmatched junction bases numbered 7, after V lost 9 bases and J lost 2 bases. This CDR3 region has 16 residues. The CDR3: CASFGTSGIAYNEQFF. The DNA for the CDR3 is TGTGCCAGTTTCGGGACTAGCGGGATAGCCTACAATGAGCAGTTCTTC.

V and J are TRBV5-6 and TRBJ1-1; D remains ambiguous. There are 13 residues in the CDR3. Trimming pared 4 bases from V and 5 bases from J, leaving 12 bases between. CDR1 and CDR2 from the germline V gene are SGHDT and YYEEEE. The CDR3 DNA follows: TGTGCCAGCAGCCAGGATCTCCGGACTGAAGCTTTCTTT. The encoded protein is CASSQDLRTEAFF.

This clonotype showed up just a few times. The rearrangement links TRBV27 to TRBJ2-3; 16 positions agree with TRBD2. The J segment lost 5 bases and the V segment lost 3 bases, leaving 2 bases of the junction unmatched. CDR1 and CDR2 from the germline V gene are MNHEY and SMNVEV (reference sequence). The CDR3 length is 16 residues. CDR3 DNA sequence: TGTGCCAGCAGTTTGGGACTAGCGGGAGGGCTAGATACGCAGTATTTT. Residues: CASSLGLAGGLDTQYF.

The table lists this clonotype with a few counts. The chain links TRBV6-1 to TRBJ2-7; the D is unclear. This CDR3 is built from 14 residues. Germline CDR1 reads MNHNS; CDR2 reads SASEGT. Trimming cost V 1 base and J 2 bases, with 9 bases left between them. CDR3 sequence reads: CASSEGPFTYEQYF. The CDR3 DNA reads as TGTGCCAGCAGTGAAGGGCCGTTTACCTACGAGCAGTACTTC.

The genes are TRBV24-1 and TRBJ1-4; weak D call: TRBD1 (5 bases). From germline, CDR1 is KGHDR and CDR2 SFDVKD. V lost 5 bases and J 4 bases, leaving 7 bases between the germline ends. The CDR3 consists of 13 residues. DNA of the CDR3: TGTGCCACCAGTGGAGGGGTTAATGAAAAACTGTTTTTT. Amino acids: CATSGGVNEKLFF.

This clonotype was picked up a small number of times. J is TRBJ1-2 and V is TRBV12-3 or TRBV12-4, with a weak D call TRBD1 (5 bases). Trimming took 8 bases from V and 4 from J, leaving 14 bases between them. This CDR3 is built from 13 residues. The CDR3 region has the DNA TGTGCCAGCGGCTGGGACTACGGCTATGGCTACACCTTC. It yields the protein CASGWDYGYGYTF.

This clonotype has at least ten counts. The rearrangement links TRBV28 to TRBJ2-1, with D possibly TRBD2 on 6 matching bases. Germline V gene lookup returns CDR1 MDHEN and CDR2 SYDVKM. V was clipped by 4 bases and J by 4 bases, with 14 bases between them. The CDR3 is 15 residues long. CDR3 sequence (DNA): TGTGCCAGCAGTTCCTCTAGACTAGTTTACAATGAGCAGTTCTTC. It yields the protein CASSSSRLVYNEQFF.

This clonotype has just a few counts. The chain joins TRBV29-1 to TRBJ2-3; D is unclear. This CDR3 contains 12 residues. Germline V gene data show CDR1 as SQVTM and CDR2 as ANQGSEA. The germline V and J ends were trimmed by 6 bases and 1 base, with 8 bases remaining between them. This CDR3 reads CSVGWGTDTQYF. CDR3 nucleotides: TGCAGCGTGGGTTGGGGCACAGATACGCAGTATTTT.

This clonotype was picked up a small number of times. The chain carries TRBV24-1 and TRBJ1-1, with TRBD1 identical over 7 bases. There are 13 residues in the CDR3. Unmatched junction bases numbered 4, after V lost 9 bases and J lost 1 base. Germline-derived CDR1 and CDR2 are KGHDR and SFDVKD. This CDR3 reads CATAGTENTEAFF. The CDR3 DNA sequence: TGTGCCACCGCCGGGACAGAGAACACTGAAGCTTTCTTT.

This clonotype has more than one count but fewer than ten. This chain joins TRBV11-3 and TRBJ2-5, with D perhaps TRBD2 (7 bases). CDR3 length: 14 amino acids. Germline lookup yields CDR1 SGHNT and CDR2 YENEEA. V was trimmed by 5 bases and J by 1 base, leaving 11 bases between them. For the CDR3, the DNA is TGTGCCAGCAGCAGGGGGGGGTCCCAAGAGACCCAGTACTTC. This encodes CASSRGGSQETQYF.

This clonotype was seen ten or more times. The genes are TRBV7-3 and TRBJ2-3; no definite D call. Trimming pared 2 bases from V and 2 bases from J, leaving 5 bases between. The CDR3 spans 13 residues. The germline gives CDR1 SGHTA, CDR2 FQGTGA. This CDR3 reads CASSLYNTDTQYF. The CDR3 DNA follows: TGTGCCAGCAGCTTATATAACACAGATACGCAGTATTTT.

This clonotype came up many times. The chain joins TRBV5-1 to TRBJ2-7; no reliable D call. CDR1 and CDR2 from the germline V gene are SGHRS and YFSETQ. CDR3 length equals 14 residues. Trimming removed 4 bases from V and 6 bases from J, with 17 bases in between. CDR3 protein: CASSGIDYQSEQYF. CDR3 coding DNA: TGCGCCAGCAGCGGGATAGATTACCAAAGCGAGCAGTACTTC.

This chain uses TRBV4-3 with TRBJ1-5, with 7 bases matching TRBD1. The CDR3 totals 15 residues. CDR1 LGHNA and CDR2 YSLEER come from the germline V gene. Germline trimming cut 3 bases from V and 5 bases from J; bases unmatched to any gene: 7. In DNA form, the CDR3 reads TGCGCCAGCAGCCAGGGTAGACAGGGCTATCAGCCCCAGCATTTT. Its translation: CASSQGRQGYQPQHF.

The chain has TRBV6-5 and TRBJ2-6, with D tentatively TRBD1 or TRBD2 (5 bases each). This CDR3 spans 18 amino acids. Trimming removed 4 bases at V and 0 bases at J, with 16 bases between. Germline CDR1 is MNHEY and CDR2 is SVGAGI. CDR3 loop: CASSFTQGGSSGANVLTF. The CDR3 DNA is TGTGCCAGCAGTTTTACCCAGGGTGGGAGCTCTGGGGCCAACGTCCTGACTTTC.

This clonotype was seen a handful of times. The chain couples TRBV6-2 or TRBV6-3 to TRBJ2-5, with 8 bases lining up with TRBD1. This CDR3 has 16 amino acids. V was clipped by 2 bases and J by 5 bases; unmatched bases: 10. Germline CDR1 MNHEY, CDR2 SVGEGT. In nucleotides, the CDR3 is TGTGCCAGCAGTTACCCTCCCGGACAGGGTGCGGAGACCCAGTACTTC. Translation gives CASSYPPGQGAETQYF.

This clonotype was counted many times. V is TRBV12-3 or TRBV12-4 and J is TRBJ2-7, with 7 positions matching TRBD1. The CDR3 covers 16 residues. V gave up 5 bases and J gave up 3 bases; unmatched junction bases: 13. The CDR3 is CASSPTGAKSHYEQYF. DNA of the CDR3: TGTGCCAGCAGTCCTACAGGGGCCAAATCCCACTACGAGCAGTACTTC.

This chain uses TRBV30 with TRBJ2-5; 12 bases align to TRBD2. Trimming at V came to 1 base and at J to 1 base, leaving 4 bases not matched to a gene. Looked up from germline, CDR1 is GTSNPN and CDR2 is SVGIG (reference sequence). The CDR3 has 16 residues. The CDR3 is CAWSDGLAGTQETQYF. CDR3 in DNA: TGTGCCTGGAGTGATGGACTAGCGGGGACCCAAGAGACCCAGTACTTC.

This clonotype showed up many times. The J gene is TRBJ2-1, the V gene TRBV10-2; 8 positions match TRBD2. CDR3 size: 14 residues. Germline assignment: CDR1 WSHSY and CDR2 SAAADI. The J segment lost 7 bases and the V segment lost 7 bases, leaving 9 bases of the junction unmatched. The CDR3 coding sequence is TGCGCCAGCATGATATGGACTAGCAGTAATGAGCAGTTCTTC. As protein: CASMIWTSSNEQFF.

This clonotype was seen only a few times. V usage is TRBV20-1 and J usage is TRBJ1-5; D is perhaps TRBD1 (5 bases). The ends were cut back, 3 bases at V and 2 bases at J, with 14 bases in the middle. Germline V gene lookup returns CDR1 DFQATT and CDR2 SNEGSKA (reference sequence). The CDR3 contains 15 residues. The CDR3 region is CSASLGIRGNQPQHF. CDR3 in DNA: TGCAGTGCTAGTTTGGGGATCAGGGGCAATCAGCCCCAGCATTTT.

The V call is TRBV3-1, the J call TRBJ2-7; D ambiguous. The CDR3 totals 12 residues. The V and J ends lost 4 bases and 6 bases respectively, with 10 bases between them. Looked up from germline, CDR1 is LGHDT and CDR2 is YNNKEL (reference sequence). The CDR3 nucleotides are TGTGCCAGCAGCCCTCTGATCGGCGAGCAGTACTTC. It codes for CASSPLIGEQYF.

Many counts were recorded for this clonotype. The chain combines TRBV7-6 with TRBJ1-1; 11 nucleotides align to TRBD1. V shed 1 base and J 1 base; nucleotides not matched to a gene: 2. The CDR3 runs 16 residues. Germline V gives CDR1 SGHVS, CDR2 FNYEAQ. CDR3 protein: CASSLGTGGTNTEAFF. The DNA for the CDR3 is TGTGCCAGCAGCTTAGGGACAGGGGGCACGAACACTGAAGCTTTCTTT. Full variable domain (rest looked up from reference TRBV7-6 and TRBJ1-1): GAGVSQSPRYKVTKRGQDVALRCDPISGHVSLYWYRQALGQGPEFLTYFNYEAQQDKSGLPNDRFSAERPEGSISTLTIQRTEQRDSAMYRCASSLGTGGTNTEAFFGQGTRLTVV.

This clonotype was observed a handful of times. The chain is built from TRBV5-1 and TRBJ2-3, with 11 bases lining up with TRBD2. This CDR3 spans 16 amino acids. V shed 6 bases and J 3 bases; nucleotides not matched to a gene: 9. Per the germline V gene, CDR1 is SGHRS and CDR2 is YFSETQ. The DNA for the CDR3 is TGCGCCAGCACCACCCTCCTAGCGGGAGGAACAGATACGCAGTATTTT. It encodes CASTTLLAGGTDTQYF.

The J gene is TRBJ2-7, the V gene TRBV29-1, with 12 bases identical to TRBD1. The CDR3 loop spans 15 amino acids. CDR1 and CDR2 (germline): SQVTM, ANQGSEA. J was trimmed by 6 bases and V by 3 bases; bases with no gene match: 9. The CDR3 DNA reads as TGCAGCGTTGAGGTTGCTGGGACAGGGGGCGGCGAGCAGTACTTC. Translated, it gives CSVEVAGTGGGEQYF.